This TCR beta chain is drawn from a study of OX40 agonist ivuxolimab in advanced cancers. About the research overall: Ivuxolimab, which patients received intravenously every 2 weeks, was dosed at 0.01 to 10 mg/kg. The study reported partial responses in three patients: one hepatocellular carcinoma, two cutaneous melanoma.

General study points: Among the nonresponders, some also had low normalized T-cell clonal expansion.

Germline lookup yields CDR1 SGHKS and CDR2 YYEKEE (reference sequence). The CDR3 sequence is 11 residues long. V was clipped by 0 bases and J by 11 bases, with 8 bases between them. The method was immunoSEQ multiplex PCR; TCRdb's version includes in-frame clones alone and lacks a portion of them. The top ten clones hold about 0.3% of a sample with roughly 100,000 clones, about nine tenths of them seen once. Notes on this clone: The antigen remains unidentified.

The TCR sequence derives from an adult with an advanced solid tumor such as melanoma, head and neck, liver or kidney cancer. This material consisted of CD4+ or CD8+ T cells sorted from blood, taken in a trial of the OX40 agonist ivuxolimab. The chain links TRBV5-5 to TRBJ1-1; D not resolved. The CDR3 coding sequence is TGTGCCAGCAGCTTGGAGTTTTCGGCTTTCTTT. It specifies CASSLEFSAFF.